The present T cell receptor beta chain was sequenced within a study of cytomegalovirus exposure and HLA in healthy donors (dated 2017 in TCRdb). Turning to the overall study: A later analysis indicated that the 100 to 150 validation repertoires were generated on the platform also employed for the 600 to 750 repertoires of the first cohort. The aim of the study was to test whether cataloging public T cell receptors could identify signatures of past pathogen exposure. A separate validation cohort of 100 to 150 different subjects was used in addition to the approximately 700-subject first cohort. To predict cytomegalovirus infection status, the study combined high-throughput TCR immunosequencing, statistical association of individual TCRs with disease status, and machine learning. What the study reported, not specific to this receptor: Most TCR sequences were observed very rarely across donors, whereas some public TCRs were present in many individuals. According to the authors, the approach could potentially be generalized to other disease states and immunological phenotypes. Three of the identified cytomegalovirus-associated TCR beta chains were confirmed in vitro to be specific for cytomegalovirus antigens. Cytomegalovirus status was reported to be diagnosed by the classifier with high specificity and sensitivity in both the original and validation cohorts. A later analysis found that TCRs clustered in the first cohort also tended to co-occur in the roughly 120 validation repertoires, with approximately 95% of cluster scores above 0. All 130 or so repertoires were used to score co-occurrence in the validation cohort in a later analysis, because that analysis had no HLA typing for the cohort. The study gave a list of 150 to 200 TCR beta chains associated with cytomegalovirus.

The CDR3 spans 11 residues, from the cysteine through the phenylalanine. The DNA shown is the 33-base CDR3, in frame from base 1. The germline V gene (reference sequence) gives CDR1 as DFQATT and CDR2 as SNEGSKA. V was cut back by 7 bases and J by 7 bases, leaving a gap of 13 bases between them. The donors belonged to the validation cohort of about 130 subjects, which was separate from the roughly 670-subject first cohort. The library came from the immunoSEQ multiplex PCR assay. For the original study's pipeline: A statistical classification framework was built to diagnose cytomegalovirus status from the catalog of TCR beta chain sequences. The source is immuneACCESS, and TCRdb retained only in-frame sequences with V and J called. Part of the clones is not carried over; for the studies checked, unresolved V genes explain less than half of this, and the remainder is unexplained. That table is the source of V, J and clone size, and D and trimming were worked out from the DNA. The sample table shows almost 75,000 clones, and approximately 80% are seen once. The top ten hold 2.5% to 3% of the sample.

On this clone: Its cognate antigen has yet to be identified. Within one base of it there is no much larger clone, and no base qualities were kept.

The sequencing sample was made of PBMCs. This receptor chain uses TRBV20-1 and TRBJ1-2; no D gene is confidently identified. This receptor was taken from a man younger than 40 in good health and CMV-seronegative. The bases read TGCAGTGGGGTAGGAGTTTTTGGCTACACCTTC. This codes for CSGVGVFGYTF.